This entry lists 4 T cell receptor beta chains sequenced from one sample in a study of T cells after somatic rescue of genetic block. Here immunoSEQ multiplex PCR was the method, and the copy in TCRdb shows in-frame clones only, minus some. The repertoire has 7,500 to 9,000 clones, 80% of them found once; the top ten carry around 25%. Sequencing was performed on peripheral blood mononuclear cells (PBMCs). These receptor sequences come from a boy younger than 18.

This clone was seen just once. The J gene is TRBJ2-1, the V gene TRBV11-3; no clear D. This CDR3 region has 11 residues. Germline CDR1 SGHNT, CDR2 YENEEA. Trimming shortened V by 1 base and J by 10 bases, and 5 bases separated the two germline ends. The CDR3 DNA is TGTGCCAGCAGCTTAGTCCGAGAGCAGTTCTTC. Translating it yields CASSLVREQFF.

In nucleotides, the CDR3 is TGTGCCAGCACTCCGGACTTGACGGATACGCAGTATTTT. Translating it yields CASTPDLTDTQYF. The gene calls are TRBV2 and TRBJ2-3; possible D gene TRBD2, 5 bases. The V end was cut by 7 bases, the J end by 6 bases, with 14 bases between. This CDR3 comprises 13 residues. Per the germline V gene, CDR1 is SNHLY and CDR2 is FYNNEI.

This CDR3 is CARIRGGGQETQYF. The CDR3 bases are TGTGCCAGGATTAGAGGTGGGGGCCAAGAGACCCAGTACTTC. The V call is TRBV9, the J call TRBJ2-5; the D call may be TRBD1 or TRBD2 (5 bases each). The CDR3 sequence is 14 residues long. The V and J ends lost 8 bases and 1 base respectively, with 15 bases between them. Per germline, CDR1 SGDLS and CDR2 YYNGEE.

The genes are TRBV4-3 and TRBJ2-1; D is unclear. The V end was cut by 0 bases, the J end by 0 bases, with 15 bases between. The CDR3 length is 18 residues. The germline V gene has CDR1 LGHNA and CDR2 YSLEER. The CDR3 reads CASSQDKLVGPSYNEQFF. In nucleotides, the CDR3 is TGCGCCAGCAGCCAAGATAAATTGGTCGGCCCCTCCTACAATGAGCAGTTCTTC.